These T cell receptor beta chains were read from a single sample in a study of technical replicates of blood from a few donors. Clones were sequenced by immunoSEQ multiplex PCR, and TCRdb holds only the in-frame ones, with some missing. The table includes just under 100,000 clones, roughly 96% detected once. Sequenced sample: T cells isolated from PBMCs. These receptors were taken from a human donor in good health. The CDR3 runs from the conserved cysteine through the conserved F or W. The order of the fields is J gene, clone size, D gene, V gene, CDR3 protein, CDR3 DNA. The D gene is left open where the match is weak. Only part of the rows carry a size: once, few, many, or a class if the clone is expanded.

TRBJ1-2 - TRBD1 TRBV7-9 CASSSGTGAGYGYTF TGTGCCAGCAGCTCCGGGACAGGCGCGGGGTATGGCTACACCTTC
TRBJ2-3 - TRBD2 TRBV9 CASSASGPATWRSAGLYTQYF TGTGCCAGCAGCGCTAGCGGGCCCGCGACTTGGAGATCCGCCGGCTTGTATACGCAGTATTTT
TRBJ2-3 - - TRBV27 CASSLDDPRLLLSADTQYF TGTGCCAGCAGTTTAGACGACCCCAGACTCCTACTTAGTGCAGATACGCAGTATTTT
TRBJ2-5 - - TRBV19 CASGRQQETQYF TGTGCCAGTGGACGACAGCAAGAGACCCAGTACTTC
TRBJ2-1 - TRBD2 TRBV5-1 CASSLSGSSYNEQFF TGCGCCAGCAGCTTGAGCGGGAGCTCCTACAATGAGCAGTTCTTC
TRBJ2-2 - TRBD1 TRBV27 CASSRGIIGELFF TGTGCCAGCAGCAGGGGGATTATCGGGGAGCTGTTTTTT
TRBJ2-7 - TRBD1 TRBV27 CASTLTGTGLLKQYF TGTGCCAGCACCCTGACCGGGACAGGGCTTCTGAAGCAGTACTTC
TRBJ2-7 - TRBD1 TRBV29-1 CSVTDRGGEQYF TGCAGCGTGACGGACAGGGGCGGCGAGCAGTACTTC
TRBJ2-1 - - TRBV2 CASSQSGGGHNEQFF TGTGCCAGCAGCCAAAGTGGGGGGGGGCACAATGAGCAGTTCTTC
TRBJ1-1 - - TRBV19 CASSGGGPNTEAFF TGTGCCAGTAGCGGGGGAGGACCGAACACTGAAGCTTTCTTT
TRBJ2-1 - TRBD2 TRBV6-6 CASSSIGRRSYNEQFF TGTGCCAGCAGTTCGATCGGGAGGCGCTCCTACAATGAGCAGTTCTTC
TRBJ2-7 - - TRBV5-4 CASSLVGGYNEQYF TGTGCCAGCAGCTTGGTGGGGGGATACAACGAGCAGTACTTC
TRBJ2-3 - - TRBV5-6 CASSLATDTQYF TGTGCCAGCAGCTTGGCGACAGATACGCAGTATTTT
TRBJ2-3 - - TRBV5-1 CASTGPSENTQYF TGCGCCAGCACTGGTCCCTCGGAGAATACGCAGTATTTT
TRBJ2-2 - - TRBV11-2 CASSPGLYAGELFF TGTGCCAGCAGCCCCGGACTATACGCCGGGGAGCTGTTTTTT
TRBJ1-2 - TRBD1 TRBV4-1 CASSQTRDSDSYGYTF TGCGCCAGCAGCCAAACACGGGACAGCGATTCCTATGGCTACACCTTC
TRBJ1-5 - TRBD1 TRBV2 CASSRTGTDHNQPQHF TGTGCCAGCAGTCGCACCGGGACAGACCATAATCAGCCCCAGCATTTT
TRBJ1-2 - - TRBV6-5 CASSYGEFYGYTF TGTGCCAGCAGTTACGGGGAGTTCTATGGCTACACCTTC
TRBJ1-5 - TRBD1 TRBV6-6 CASSYGGGTGQPQHF TGTGCCAGCAGTTACGGAGGGGGCACGGGTCAGCCCCAGCATTTT
TRBJ2-2 - - TRBV7-6 CASSSTPGLPANTGELFF TGTGCCAGCAGCTCGACTCCGGGACTGCCCGCGAACACCGGGGAGCTGTTTTTT
TRBJ2-1 once - TRBV5-5 CASSPNGQSSYNEQFF TGTGCCAGCAGCCCAAACGGACAAAGCTCCTACAATGAGCAGTTCTTC
TRBJ2-7 - TRBD2 TRBV4-2 CASSQDAREGTKQYF TGTGCCAGCAGCCAAGATGCGCGGGAGGGTACAAAGCAGTACTTC